This TCR beta chain was sequenced for a study of long-term antiretroviral therapy in people with HIV. The study's findings and limits: Documentation of ART adherence, viral resistance or therapy changes was absent.

From germline, CDR1 is SEHNR and CDR2 FQNEAQ (reference sequence). The CDR3 is made up of 15 amino acids. The V end was cut by 8 bases, the J end by 2 bases, with 17 bases between. At survey level, the immunoSEQ assay was run in its v3.0 version. Target depth was about 35,000-50,000 T-cell genomes per sample. Clones were read by immunoSEQ multiplex PCR, and TCRdb kept only the in-frame ones, dropping some. The data show around 23,000 clones, about four fifths seen once. Going into DNA extraction, samples held 1-10 million cryopreserved PBMC. As to this clone: The antigen is not known.

V is TRBV7-9 and J is TRBJ2-3; weak D call: TRBD2 (5 bases). This sequence was found in a man between 45 and 60 years old with HIV. The sequences come from unsorted PBMCs, collected 0.3 years after starting antiretroviral therapy. DNA for the CDR3: TGTGCCAGCGAGGACTCGACGCACTACACAGATACGCAGTATTTT. This translates into CASEDSTHYTDTQYF.